These 24 T cell receptor beta chains were sequenced from one sample in a study of T-cell reconstitution after alpha-beta-depleted transplantation in children. Preparation of the TCRbeta library involved a method that used unique molecular identifiers. MiXCR was run by TCRdb on the PCR reads, yielding one entry per CDR3 protein. The data hold roughly 500,000 distinct CDR3 sequences, with about 12% observed a single time. The sequencing here drew on PBMCs from the stem cell graft donor, taken from the stem cell graft. The receptors were gathered from a human donor who donated a stem cell graft to a child with combined immunodeficiency.

Ten or more counts support this clonotype. This chain connects TRBV29-1 to TRBJ1-1; D is uncertain. Germline CDR1 is SQVTM and CDR2 is ANQGSEA. The CDR3 length is 14 residues. The V gene lost 1 base and the J gene lost 5 bases, with 14 bases spanning the gap. CDR3 bases: TGCAGCGTTGAAGTGTCAGGCGGAATAACTGAAGCTTTCTTT. Translation gives CSVEVSGGITEAFF.

The genes are TRBV5-1 and TRBJ2-1, with D tentatively TRBD2 (6 bases). V was cut by 5 bases and J by 6 bases, with 18 bases left in between. Germline CDR1 SGHRS, CDR2 YFSETQ. There are 15 residues in the CDR3. CDR3 nucleotide sequence: TGCGCCAGCAGGGGCCCGGGAGAGTCGACCAATGAGCAGTTCTTC. Its protein product is CASRGPGESTNEQFF.

This clonotype was seen once. V gene TRBV11-2 combines with J gene TRBJ2-3; TRBD2 agrees at 8 bases. The CDR3 spans 16 residues. V shed 5 bases, J shed 6 bases, and the junction held 13 bases outside the gene matches. The germline gives CDR1 SGHAT, CDR2 FQNNGV. CDR3 nucleotides: TGTGCCAGCAGCGGCACTAGCGGAGGAATCACGGATACGCAGTATTTT. Residues: CASSGTSGGITDTQYF.

The chain links TRBV2 to TRBJ1-1, with unresolved D. The CDR3 contains 15 residues. The germline V gene has CDR1 SNHLY and CDR2 FYNNEI. Trimming took 7 bases from V and 1 from J, leaving 16 bases between them. CDR3 residues: CASMRRVPTNTEAFF. CDR3 DNA: TGTGCCAGCATGCGAAGGGTGCCGACGAACACTGAAGCTTTCTTT. The variable domain in full, completed from reference TRBV2 and TRBJ1-1, reads EPEVTQTPSHQVTQMGQEVILRCVPISNHLYFYWYRQILGQKVEFLVSFYNNEISEKSEIFDDQFSVERPDGSNFTLKIRSTKLEDSAMYFCASMRRVPTNTEAFFGQGTRLTVV.

This clonotype showed up just a few times. The chain is built from TRBV7-2 and TRBJ2-1; D perhaps matches TRBD1 (5 bases). V lost 4 bases, J lost 7 bases, and 17 bases lay in between. The CDR3 is made up of 15 amino acids. CDR1 and CDR2 (germline): SGHTA, FQGNSA. The CDR3 spells CASSSQGGPWNEQFF. CDR3 DNA: TGTGCCAGCAGCTCCCAGGGTGGCCCCTGGAATGAGCAGTTCTTC.

This chain links TRBV12-3 or TRBV12-4 with TRBJ2-3; TRBD2 matches at 9 bases. The ends lost 1 base at V and 5 bases at J; junction bases unmatched: 7. The CDR3 is made up of 16 amino acids. CDR3 region: CASSLGMGLAIDTQYF. Written as DNA, the CDR3 is TGTGCCAGCAGTTTAGGAATGGGACTAGCTATAGATACGCAGTATTTT.

In its sample, this clonotype was seen a few times. The chain uses TRBV3-1 and TRBJ2-5; D gene uncertain. Germline assignment: CDR1 LGHDT and CDR2 YNNKEL (reference sequence). V was pared by 2 bases and J by 3 bases, with 10 bases between. This CDR3 comprises 14 residues. The CDR3: CASSQYTTEETQYF. The CDR3 DNA is TGTGCCAGCAGCCAATACACGACCGAAGAGACCCAGTACTTC.

There are many counts of this clonotype. J is TRBJ2-7 and V is TRBV12-3 or TRBV12-4; possible D gene TRBD2, 5 bases. This CDR3 has 15 amino acids. V dropped 4 bases and J dropped 4 bases, with 17 bases sitting between them. CDR3 amino acids: CASSYSGGRTYEQYF. CDR3 nucleotides: TGTGCCAGCAGTTATAGTGGCGGGCGGACTTACGAGCAGTACTTC.

The V call is TRBV20-1, the J call TRBJ2-5, with 11 bases fitting TRBD2. Germline values: CDR1 DFQATT, CDR2 SNEGSKA (reference sequence). This CDR3 contains 17 residues. J gave up 4 bases and V 1 base, and 11 bases lay outside the gene matches. CDR3 sequence (DNA): TGCAGTGCTAGAGCCCTGCTAGCGGGAGGAGGTCGAGAGACCCAGTACTTC. Its translation: CSARALLAGGGRETQYF.

J is TRBJ2-2 and V is TRBV29-1, with D possibly being TRBD1 (6 bases). V lost 2 bases, J lost 2 bases, and 15 bases lay in between. The germline V gene has CDR1 SQVTM and CDR2 ANQGSEA. This CDR3 has 16 residues. The CDR3 loop reads CSVELAPGHNTGELFF. The CDR3 region has the DNA TGCAGCGTTGAACTCGCACCGGGACACAACACCGGGGAGCTGTTTTTT.

This clonotype was recorded at least ten times. V usage is TRBV25-1 and J usage is TRBJ1-1, with a tentative D call TRBD1 (5 bases). Germline V gene sequence: CDR1 MGHDK, CDR2 SYGVNS. The CDR3 is 14 residues long. Trimming pared 4 bases from V and 4 bases from J, leaving 13 bases between. CDR3 protein: CASSVTGRLTEAFF. CDR3 bases: TGTGCCAGCAGTGTCACAGGACGTCTCACTGAAGCTTTCTTT.

The V call is TRBV12-3 or TRBV12-4, the J call TRBJ2-1, with TRBD2 identical over 13 bases. This CDR3 is built from 16 residues. The trim removed 7 bases at V and 3 bases at J, leaving 6 bases unmatched. DNA of the CDR3: TGTGCCAGCATGAAGGGACTAGCGGGACTCTACAATGAGCAGTTCTTC. Protein: CASMKGLAGLYNEQFF.

The chain's CDR3 is CASSLAGSGRPQHF. CDR3 DNA sequence: TGTGCCAGCAGTTTAGCGGGGTCCGGTCGGCCCCAGCATTTT. The V gene is TRBV12-3 or TRBV12-4, the J gene TRBJ1-5; D is unresolved. The CDR3 contains 14 residues. V shed 0 bases and J shed 9 bases, with 12 bases lying between them.

The chain employs TRBV11-2 and TRBJ2-7, with 13 bases aligning to TRBD2. The CDR3 extends over 18 amino acids. Germline assignment: CDR1 SGHAT and CDR2 FQNNGV. With 5 bases clipped from V and 1 base from J, the junction kept 11 bases outside the gene matches. The CDR3 is CASSQTGLAGLGSYEQYF. In nucleotides, the CDR3 is TGTGCCAGCAGCCAGACGGGACTAGCGGGGCTTGGGTCCTACGAGCAGTACTTC.

This clonotype has at least ten counts. V and J are TRBV27 and TRBJ2-7, with D unresolved. This CDR3 is built from 14 residues. CDR1 is MNHEY, CDR2 SMNVEV, per germline (reference sequence). Trimming removed 4 bases from V and 3 bases from J, with 13 bases in between. CDR3 DNA: TGTGCCAGCAGTTCCATCGACACGGGCTACGAGCAGTACTTC. This codes for CASSSIDTGYEQYF.

Many counts were recorded for this clonotype. The chain is built from TRBV27 and TRBJ1-5; TRBD1 agrees at 7 bases. The germline V gene has CDR1 MNHEY and CDR2 SMNVEV (reference sequence). This CDR3 comprises 15 residues. Trimming removed 8 bases from V and 4 bases from J; junction bases left unmatched: 11. The DNA for the CDR3 is TGTGCCAGCGCTGACGCATACAGGGGAAATCAGCCCCAGCATTTT. This translates into CASADAYRGNQPQHF.

The rearrangement joins TRBV12-3 or TRBV12-4 to TRBJ2-3, with 8 bases identical to TRBD2. V lost 3 bases to trimming and J lost 5 bases; unmatched junction nucleotides: 7. CDR3 length: 15 amino acids. CDR3 amino acids: CASSFLAGGQDTQYF. For the CDR3, the DNA is TGTGCCAGCAGTTTTCTTGCGGGAGGACAAGATACGCAGTATTTT.

The genes are TRBV29-1 and TRBJ2-7; 8 bases are shared with TRBD2. This CDR3 is built from 13 residues. The germline CDR1 and CDR2 sequences are SQVTM and ANQGSEA. Losses at the gene ends were 4 bases for V and 3 bases for J; bases not matched to a gene: 5. CDR3 nucleotides: TGCAGCGTTGTAAGTGGGACTAGCTACGAGCAGTACTTC. This codes for CSVVSGTSYEQYF.

This clonotype was counted at least ten times. The V gene is TRBV12-3 or TRBV12-4, the J gene TRBJ2-5; the D gene is possibly TRBD2 (6 bases). The CDR3 extends over 15 amino acids. V gave up 2 bases and J gave up 4 bases, with 14 bases separating them. The CDR3 region is CASSLLSPAGETQYF. In nucleotides, the CDR3 is TGTGCCAGCAGTTTATTGTCCCCAGCGGGAGAGACCCAGTACTTC.

This clonotype came up a few times. The CDR3: CASSSPGWRTDTQYF. For the CDR3, the DNA is TGTGCCAGCAGCTCGCCAGGGTGGAGGACAGATACGCAGTATTTT. The chain uses TRBV5-5 and TRBJ2-3; D assignment may be TRBD1 or TRBD2 (5 bases each). The CDR3 spans 15 residues. Germline V gives CDR1 SGHKS, CDR2 YYEKEE (reference sequence). V was clipped by 3 bases and J by 3 bases, with 14 bases between them. Looking up the rest from reference TRBV5-5 and TRBJ2-3 gives the full variable domain: DAGVTQSPTHLIKTRGQQVTLRCSPISGHKSVSWYQQVLGQGPQFIFQYYEKEERGRGNFPDRFSARQFPNYSSELNVNALLLGDSALYLCASSSPGWRTDTQYFGPGTRLTVL.

The J gene is TRBJ2-6, the V gene TRBV15, with 7 bases fitting TRBD1. Germline V CDR1 and CDR2: LNHNV, YYDKDF (reference sequence). CDR3 length: 17 residues. V trimming: 3 bases; J trimming: 0 bases; junction bases outside the gene matches: 5. This CDR3 is CATSRTGKPSGANVLTF. CDR3 bases: TGTGCCACCAGCAGGACAGGGAAACCCTCTGGGGCCAACGTCCTGACTTTC. Supplemented by reference TRBV15 and TRBJ2-6, the full variable domain reads DAMVIQNPRYQVTQFGKPVTLSCSQTLNHNVMYWYQQKSSQAPKLLFHYYDKDFNNEADTPDNFQSRRPNTSFCFLDIRSPGLGDTAMYLCATSRTGKPSGANVLTFGAGSRLTVL.

There are many counts of this clonotype. In nucleotides, the CDR3 is TGTGCCACCAGTGATTTATCCGGGACTAGAGAGGATACGCAGTATTTT. This sequence encodes CATSDLSGTREDTQYF. J is TRBJ2-3 and V is TRBV24-1; 8 bases are shared with TRBD2. V lost 1 base to trimming and J lost 6 bases; unmatched junction nucleotides: 8. The CDR3 sequence is 16 residues long. In germline, CDR1 is KGHDR, CDR2 SFDVKD.

The genes are TRBV20-1 and TRBJ2-7; 7 bases match TRBD2. The CDR3 has 15 residues. Per the germline V gene, CDR1 is DFQATT and CDR2 is SNEGSKA (reference sequence). Losses at the gene ends were 0 bases for V and 3 bases for J; bases not matched to a gene: 8. The CDR3 bases are TGCAGTGCTAGAGATGAGCGGGGCTTCTTCTACGAGCAGTACTTC. This translates into CSARDERGFFYEQYF.

This clonotype was picked up many times. V and J are TRBV12-3 or TRBV12-4 and TRBJ1-5, with D perhaps matching TRBD1 (5 bases). Trimming pared 4 bases from V and 3 bases from J, leaving 10 bases between. The CDR3 runs to 14 residues. CDR3 loop: CASSSQGYNQPQHF. The CDR3, as DNA: TGTGCCAGCAGTTCCCAGGGTTACAATCAGCCCCAGCATTTT.